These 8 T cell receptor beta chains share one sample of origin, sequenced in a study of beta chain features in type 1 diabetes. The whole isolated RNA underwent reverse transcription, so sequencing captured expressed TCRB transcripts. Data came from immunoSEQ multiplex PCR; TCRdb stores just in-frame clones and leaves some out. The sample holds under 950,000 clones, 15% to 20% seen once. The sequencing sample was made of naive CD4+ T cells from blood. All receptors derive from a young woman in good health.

The CDR3 is CASSQGDSQETQYF. CDR3 coding DNA: TGCGCCAGCAGCCAAGGGGACTCTCAAGAGACCCAGTACTTC. This sequence joins TRBV10-2 and TRBJ2-5; tentative D call: TRBD2 (6 bases). Germline CDR1 reads WSHSY; CDR2 reads SAAADI. V was shortened by 6 bases and J by 2 bases, with 13 bases between the two germline ends. The CDR3 is 14 amino acids.

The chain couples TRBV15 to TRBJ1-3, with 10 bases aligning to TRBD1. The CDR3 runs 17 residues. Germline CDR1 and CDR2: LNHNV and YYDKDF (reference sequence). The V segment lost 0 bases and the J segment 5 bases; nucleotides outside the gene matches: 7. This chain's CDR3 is CATSREGGTGVRNTIYF. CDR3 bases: TGTGCCACCAGCAGAGAGGGCGGGACAGGGGTTCGAAACACCATATATTTT.

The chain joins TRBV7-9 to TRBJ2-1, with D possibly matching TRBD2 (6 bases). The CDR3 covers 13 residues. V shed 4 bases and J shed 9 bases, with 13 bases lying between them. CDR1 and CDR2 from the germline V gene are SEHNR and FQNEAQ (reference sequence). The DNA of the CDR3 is TGTGCCAGCAGCTCAAACCGGGACTTTGAGCAGTTCTTC. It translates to CASSSNRDFEQFF.

CDR3 residues: CASSYAASGSYEQYF. Here the CDR3 DNA reads TGTGCCAGCAGTTATGCTGCTAGCGGGAGCTACGAGCAGTACTTC. This chain uses TRBV6-5 with TRBJ2-7; 10 bases align to TRBD2. The V gene's germline CDR1 is MNHEY and CDR2 SVGAGI. V was clipped by 3 bases and J by 3 bases; unmatched bases: 5. The CDR3 extends over 15 amino acids.

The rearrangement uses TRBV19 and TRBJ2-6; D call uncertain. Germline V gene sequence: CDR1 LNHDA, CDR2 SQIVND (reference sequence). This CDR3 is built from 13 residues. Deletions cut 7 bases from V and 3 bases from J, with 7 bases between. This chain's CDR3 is CASTPIGANVLTF. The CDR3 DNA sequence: TGTGCCAGTACCCCTATTGGGGCCAACGTCCTGACTTTC.

CDR3 residues: CASSFSRASGILAQETQYF. In DNA, the CDR3 is TGTGCCAGCAGTTTTTCTCGGGCTAGCGGGATTTTGGCACAAGAGACCCAGTACTTC. The chain carries TRBV28 and TRBJ2-5; TRBD2 matches 9 bases. The CDR3 spans 19 residues. From germline, CDR1 is MDHEN and CDR2 SYDVKM. V lost 3 bases, J lost 2 bases, and 16 bases stayed unmatched.

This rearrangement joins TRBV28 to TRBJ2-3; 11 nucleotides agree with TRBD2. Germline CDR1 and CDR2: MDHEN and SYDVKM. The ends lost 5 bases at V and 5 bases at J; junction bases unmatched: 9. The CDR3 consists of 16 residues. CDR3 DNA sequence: TGTGCCAGCAGTGCAGCCGGGACTAGCGGAATAGATACGCAGTATTTT. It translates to CASSAAGTSGIDTQYF. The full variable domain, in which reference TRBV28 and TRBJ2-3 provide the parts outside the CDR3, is DVKVTQSSRYLVKRTGEKVFLECVQDMDHENMFWYRQDPGLGLRLIYFSYDVKMKEKGDIPEGYSVSREKKERFSLILESASTNQTSMYLCASSAAGTSGIDTQYFGPGTRLTVL.

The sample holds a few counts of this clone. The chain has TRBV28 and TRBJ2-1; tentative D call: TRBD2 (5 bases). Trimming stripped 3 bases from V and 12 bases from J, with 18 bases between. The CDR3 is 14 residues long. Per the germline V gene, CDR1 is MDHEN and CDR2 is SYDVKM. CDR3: CASSLGSPSAGQFF. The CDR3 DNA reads TGTGCCAGCAGTTTGGGATCCCCCTCGGCGGGGCAGTTCTTC.